This T cell receptor (beta chain) was retrieved from a study of blood T cell repertoires in COVID-19. About the research overall: Samples representing acute and convalescent COVID-19 were sourced from the United States, Italy and Spain. PBMCs, B-cell-depleted T cells, or T cells provided the cDNA or gDNA that made up the material.

Per the authors' pipeline: The assay estimated nucleated cells by amplifying reference gene primers. TCRdb's copy holds only in-frame clones and misses some; the assay was immunoSEQ multiplex PCR. V and J calls and clone size follow that table, whereas D and trimming were derived from the DNA. The table has approximately 240,000 clones, 83% seen once; the top ten hold 1.3%. Those enrolled in Seattle joined during active infection and were followed longitudinally afterward. Material for sequencing was peripheral blood. This sequence was found in a woman under 40 with COVID-19, enrolled during active disease.

DNA of the CDR3: TGTGCCAGCAGCTTGAGGCTCGGGACAGAAGTTAACTATGGCTACACCTTC. Its protein is CASSLRLGTEVNYGYTF. This chain connects TRBV5-6 to TRBJ1-2; 7 positions agree with TRBD1. Germline V gene data show CDR1 as SGHDT and CDR2 as YYEEEE. The CDR3 is made up of 17 amino acids. Trimming took 1 base from V and 1 from J; bases not matched to a gene: 10.